This T cell receptor (beta chain) originates from a study of T cell responses to AZD1222 COVID-19 vaccine. The overall study: Second-dose recipients at about 4 or about 12 weeks were treated as one pooled group. Study-wide results and limits: Mostly white British, mostly female donors; authors suggested clonal diversity may be underestimated. Spike regions recognized by vaccine-associated CD4 TCRs spanned the protein, led by 160-218 and 743-854. The reported proportion of spike-specific TCRs targeting unmutated variant regions was nearly half.

Germline values: CDR1 SNHLY, CDR2 FYNNEI. The V end was cut by 3 bases, the J end by 7 bases, with 12 bases between. The CDR3 totals 13 residues. The data were produced by immunoSEQ multiplex PCR, yet TCRdb's version contains in-frame clones alone and is incomplete. The data hold 95,000 to 150,000 clones, with under 90% observed a single time. With respect to this clone: Antigen specificity is unknown.

The sequencing used peripheral blood, collected on day 0 of AZD1222 vaccination. The gene calls are TRBV2 and TRBJ1-2; D unresolved. This clonotype was obtained from an adult in good health. CDR3 DNA sequence: TGTGCCAGCAGTGACAAGGCCTTGGGTGGCTACACCTTC. Translation: CASSDKALGGYTF.